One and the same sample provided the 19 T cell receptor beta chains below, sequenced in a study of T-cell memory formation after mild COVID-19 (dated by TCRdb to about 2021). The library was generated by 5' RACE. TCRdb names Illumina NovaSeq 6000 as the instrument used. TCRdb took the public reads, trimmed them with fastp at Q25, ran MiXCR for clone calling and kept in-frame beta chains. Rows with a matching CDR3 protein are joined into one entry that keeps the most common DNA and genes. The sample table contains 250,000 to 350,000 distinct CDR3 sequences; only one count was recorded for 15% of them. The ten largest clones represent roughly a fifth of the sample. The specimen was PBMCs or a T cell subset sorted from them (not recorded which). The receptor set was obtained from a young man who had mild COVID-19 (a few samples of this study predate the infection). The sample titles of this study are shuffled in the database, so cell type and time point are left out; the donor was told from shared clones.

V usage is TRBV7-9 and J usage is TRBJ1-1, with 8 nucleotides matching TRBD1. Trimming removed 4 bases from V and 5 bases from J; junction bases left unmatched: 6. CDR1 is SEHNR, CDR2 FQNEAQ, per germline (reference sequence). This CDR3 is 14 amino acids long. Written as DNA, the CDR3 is TGTGCCAGCAGCTCTATACAGGGGGGGACTGAAGCTTTCTTT. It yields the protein CASSSIQGGTEAFF. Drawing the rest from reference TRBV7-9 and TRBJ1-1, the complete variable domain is DTGVSQNPRHKITKRGQNVTFRCDPISEHNRLYWYRQTLGQGPEFLTYFQNEAQLEKSRLLSDRFSAERPKGSFSTLEIQRTEQGDSAMYLCASSSIQGGTEAFFGQGTRLTVV.

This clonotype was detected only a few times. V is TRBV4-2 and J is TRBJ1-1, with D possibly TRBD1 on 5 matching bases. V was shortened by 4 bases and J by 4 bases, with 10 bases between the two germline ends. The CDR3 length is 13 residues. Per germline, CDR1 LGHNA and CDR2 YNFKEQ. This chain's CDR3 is CASSPGDGTEAFF. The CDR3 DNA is TGTGCCAGCAGCCCCGGGGACGGCACTGAAGCTTTCTTT.

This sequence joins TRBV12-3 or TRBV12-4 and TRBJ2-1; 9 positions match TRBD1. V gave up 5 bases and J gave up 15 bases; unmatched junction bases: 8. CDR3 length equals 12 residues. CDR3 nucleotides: TGTGCCAGCAGTAGACAGGGGGGAATTGGGTTCTTC. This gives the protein CASSRQGGIGFF.

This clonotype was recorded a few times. CDR3 loop: CSGKQDLNGYGYTF. Written as DNA, the CDR3 is TGCAGTGGGAAGCAGGACCTAAATGGCTATGGCTACACCTTC. The genes are TRBV20-1 and TRBJ1-2; no reliable D call. Germline V gene sequence: CDR1 DFQATT, CDR2 SNEGSKA (reference sequence). This CDR3 comprises 14 residues. V dropped 7 bases and J dropped 4 bases, with 19 bases sitting between them.

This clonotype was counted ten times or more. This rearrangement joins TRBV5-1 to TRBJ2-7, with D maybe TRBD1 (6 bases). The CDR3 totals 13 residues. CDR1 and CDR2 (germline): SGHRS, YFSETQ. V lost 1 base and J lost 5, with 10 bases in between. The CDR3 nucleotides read TGCGCCAGCAGCTTGCGGACAGTCCACGAGCAGTACTTC. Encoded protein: CASSLRTVHEQYF. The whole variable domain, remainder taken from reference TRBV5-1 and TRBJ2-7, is KAGVTQTPRYLIKTRGQQVTLSCSPISGHRSVSWYQQTPGQGLQFLFEYFSETQRNKGNFPGRFSGRQFSNSRSEMNVSTLELGDSALYLCASSLRTVHEQYFGPGTRLTVT.

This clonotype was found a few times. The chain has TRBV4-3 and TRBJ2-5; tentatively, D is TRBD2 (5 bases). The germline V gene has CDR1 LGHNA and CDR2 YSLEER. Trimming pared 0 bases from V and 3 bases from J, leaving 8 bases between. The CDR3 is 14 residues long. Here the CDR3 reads CASSQEPGKETQYF. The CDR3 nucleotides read TGCGCCAGCAGCCAAGAACCGGGGAAAGAGACCCAGTACTTC.

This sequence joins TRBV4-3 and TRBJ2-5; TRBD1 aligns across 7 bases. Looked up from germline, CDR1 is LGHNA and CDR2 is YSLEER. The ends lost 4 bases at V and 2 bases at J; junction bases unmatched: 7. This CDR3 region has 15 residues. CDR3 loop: CASSLAGGAQETQYF. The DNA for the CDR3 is TGCGCCAGCAGCCTGGCAGGGGGAGCGCAAGAGACCCAGTACTTC.

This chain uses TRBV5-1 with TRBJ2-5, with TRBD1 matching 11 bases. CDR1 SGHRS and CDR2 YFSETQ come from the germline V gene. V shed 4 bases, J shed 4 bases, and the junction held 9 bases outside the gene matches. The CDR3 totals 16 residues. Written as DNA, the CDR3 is TGCGCCAGCAGCCCCCTGGGGACAGGGGGTGGAGAGACCCAGTACTTC. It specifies CASSPLGTGGGETQYF.

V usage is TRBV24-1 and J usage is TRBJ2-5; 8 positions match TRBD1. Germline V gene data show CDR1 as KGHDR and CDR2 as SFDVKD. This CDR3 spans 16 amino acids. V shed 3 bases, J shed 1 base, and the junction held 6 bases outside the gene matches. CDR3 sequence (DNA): TGTGCCACCAGTGATCCCAGACAGGGGCCCCAAGAGACCCAGTACTTC. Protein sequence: CATSDPRQGPQETQYF.

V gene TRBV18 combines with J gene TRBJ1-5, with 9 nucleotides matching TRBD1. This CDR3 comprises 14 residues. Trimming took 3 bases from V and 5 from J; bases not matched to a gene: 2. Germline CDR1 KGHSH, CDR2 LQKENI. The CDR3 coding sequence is TGTGCCAGCTCACCGGACAGGGGATATCAGCCCCAGCATTTT. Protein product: CASSPDRGYQPQHF.

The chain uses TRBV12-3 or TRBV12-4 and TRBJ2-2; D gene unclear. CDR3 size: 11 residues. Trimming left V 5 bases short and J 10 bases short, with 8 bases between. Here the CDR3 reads CASSESVELFF. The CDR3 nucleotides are TGTGCCAGCAGTGAGTCGGTGGAGCTGTTTTTT.

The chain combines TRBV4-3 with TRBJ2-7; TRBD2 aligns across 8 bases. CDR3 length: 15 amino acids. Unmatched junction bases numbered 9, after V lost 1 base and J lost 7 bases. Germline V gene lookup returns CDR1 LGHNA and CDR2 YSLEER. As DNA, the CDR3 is TGCGCCAGCAGCCAAGGGCCGGGGGGGGAATATGAGCAGTACTTC. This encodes CASSQGPGGEYEQYF.

The CDR3 here is CSAPPSGGHWNQETQYF. The DNA of the CDR3 is TGCAGTGCGCCGCCTAGCGGGGGGCACTGGAACCAAGAGACCCAGTACTTC. The V call is TRBV20-1, the J call TRBJ2-5, with 11 bases that match TRBD2. Losses at the gene ends were 6 bases for V and 0 bases for J; bases not matched to a gene: 12. Germline lookup yields CDR1 DFQATT and CDR2 SNEGSKA (reference sequence). This CDR3 is built from 17 residues.

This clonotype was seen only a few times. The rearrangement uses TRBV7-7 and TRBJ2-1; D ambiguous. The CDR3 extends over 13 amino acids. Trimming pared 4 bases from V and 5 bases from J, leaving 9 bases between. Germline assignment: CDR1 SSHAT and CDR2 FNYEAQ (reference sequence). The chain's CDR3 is CASSSAPNNEQFF. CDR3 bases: TGTGCCAGCAGCTCAGCACCCAACAATGAGCAGTTCTTC.

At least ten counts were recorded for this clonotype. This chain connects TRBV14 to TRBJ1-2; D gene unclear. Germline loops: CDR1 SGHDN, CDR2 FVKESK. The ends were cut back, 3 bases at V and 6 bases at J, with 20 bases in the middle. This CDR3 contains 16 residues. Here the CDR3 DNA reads TGTGCCAGCAGCCAGAGTCTGCTCTCGGACCCGAATGGCTACACCTTC. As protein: CASSQSLLSDPNGYTF.

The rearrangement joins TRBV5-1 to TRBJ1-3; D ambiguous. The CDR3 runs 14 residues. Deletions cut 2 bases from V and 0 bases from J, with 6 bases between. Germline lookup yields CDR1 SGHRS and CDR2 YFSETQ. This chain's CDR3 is CASSFADSGNTIYF. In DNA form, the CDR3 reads TGCGCCAGCAGCTTTGCAGACTCTGGAAACACCATATATTTT.

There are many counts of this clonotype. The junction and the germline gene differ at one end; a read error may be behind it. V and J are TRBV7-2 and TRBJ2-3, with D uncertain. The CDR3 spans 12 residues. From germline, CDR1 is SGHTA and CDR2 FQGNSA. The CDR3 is CASSLARDTQYF. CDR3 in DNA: TGCGCCAGCAGCTTGGCCCGTGATACGCAGTATTTT.

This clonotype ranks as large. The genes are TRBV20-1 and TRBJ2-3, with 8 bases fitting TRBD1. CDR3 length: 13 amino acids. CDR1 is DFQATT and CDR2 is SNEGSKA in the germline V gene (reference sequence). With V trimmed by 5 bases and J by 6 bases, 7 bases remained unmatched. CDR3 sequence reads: CSAPDRGLDTQYF. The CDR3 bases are TGCAGTGCTCCCGACAGGGGACTGGATACGCAGTATTTT.

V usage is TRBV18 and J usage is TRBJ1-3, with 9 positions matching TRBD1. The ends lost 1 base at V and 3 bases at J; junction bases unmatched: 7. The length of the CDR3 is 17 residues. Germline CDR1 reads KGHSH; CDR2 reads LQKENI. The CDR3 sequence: CASSPLLETGGGNTIYF. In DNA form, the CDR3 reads TGTGCCAGCTCACCACTCCTCGAGACAGGGGGTGGAAACACCATATATTTT.